A single T cell receptor (beta chain) is shown here with its context. As yet, its antigen is unknown. These data are taken from a study of T cell responses to AZD1222 COVID-19 vaccine. Whole-study findings and limits: After two AZD1222 doses, spike-specific TCR breadth and depth rose versus day 0. Females outnumbered males among donors, who were mostly white British; clonal diversity was possibly underestimated.

Germline V lookup: CDR1 LNHDA, CDR2 SQIVND (reference sequence). V was clipped by 5 bases and J by 2 bases, with 18 bases between them. CDR3 length equals 16 residues. Clones were sequenced by immunoSEQ multiplex PCR, and TCRdb holds only the in-frame ones, with some missing. The data hold 100,000 or so clones, with about 90% observed a single time. The chain carries TRBV19 and TRBJ1-2, with a weak D call TRBD1 (5 bases). The receptor was isolated from an adult who received the AZD1222 COVID-19 vaccine. The sample in question was peripheral blood, obtained 28 days after the second AZD1222 dose. CDR3 bases: TGTGCCAGTAGTTCCTCAGATCCGGGGGGGAACTATGGCTACACCTTC. Its protein product is CASSSSDPGGNYGYTF.